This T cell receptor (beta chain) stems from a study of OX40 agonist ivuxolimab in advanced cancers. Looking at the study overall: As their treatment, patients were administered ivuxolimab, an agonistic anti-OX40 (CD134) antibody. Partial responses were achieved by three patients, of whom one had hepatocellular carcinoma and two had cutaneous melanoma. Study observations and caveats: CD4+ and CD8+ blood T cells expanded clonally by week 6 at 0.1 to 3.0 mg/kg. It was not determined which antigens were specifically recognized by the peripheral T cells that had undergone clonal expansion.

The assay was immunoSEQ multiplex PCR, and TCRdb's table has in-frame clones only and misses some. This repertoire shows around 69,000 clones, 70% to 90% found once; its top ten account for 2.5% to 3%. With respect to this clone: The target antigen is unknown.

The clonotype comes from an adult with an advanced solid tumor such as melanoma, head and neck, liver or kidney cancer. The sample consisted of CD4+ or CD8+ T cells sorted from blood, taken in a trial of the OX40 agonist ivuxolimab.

CDR3 protein: CASSSTGDLNTEAFF. CDR3 sequence (DNA): TGTGCCAGCAGTTCCACAGGGGATCTGAACACTGAAGCTTTCTTT. The chain links TRBV27 to TRBJ1-1; 7 bases are shared with TRBD1. The germline CDR1 and CDR2 sequences are MNHEY and SMNVEV (reference sequence). The CDR3 runs 15 residues. V lost 4 bases and J lost 0; bases outside the gene matches: 5.